Below, one T cell receptor (beta chain) is given with its context. The data belong to a study of shared clonotypes between healthy human individuals. Germline CDR1 and CDR2: MGHRA and YSYEKL. Trimming pared 1 base from V and 4 bases from J, leaving 11 bases between. The CDR3 consists of 14 residues. Naivety among CD8 cells was defined by CD45RO negativity and positive CCR7 selection, thereby excluding terminally differentiated effector memory CD45RA+ cells. Assay used: immunoSEQ multiplex PCR; TCRdb lists only in-frame clones, some missing. The table includes 2 million or so clones, about 95% detected once.

The source of this sequence is a man between 18 and 29 years old in good health. Sequencing was carried out using naive CD8+ T cells sorted from blood. The genes are TRBV4-1 and TRBJ2-7; tentatively, D is TRBD1 (6 bases). For the CDR3, the DNA is TGCGCCAGCAGCCAAGTGACAGGACATTACGAGCAGTACTTC. Translation: CASSQVTGHYEQYF.